These T cell receptor beta chains were read from a single sample in a study of early T cells in non-severe SARS-CoV-2 infection. TCRdb re-derived calls from the 5' RACE reads in MiXCR, one entry per CDR3 protein. The sample contains tens of thousands of distinct CDR3 sequences, less than 11% of which appear only once. Sequences were derived from whole blood, sampled at baseline. All receptors come from an adult who was a healthcare worker with PCR-confirmed SARS-CoV-2 infection or an uninfected control (not recorded which). Each CDR3 is given with its conserved first and last residue. The D gene is left open where the match is weak. Where a row states a size, it is once, few, many or the class of an expanded clone; other rows omit it.

size | J | V | D | CDR3 | DNA
- | TRBJ2-7 | TRBV4-1 | - | CASSQAASGGPYEQYF | TGCGCCAGCAGCCAAGCCGCCTCGGGCGGGCCCTACGAGCAGTACTTC
- | TRBJ2-1 | TRBV4-2 | TRBD2 | CASSLGLAGDNEQFF | TGTGCCAGCAGCCTGGGACTAGCGGGGGACAATGAGCAGTTCTTC
- | TRBJ2-2 | TRBV28 | TRBD1 | CASSPGAGTGRTGELFF | TGTGCCAGCAGCCCCGGGGCAGGGACAGGGCGAACCGGGGAGCTGTTTTTT
few | TRBJ2-5 | TRBV5-1 | - | CASSLGAQETQYF | TGCGCCAGCAGCTTGGGGGCACAAGAGACCCAGTACTTC
few | TRBJ2-7 | TRBV7-2 | TRBD2 | CASSLDSGRSRYEQYF | TGTGCCAGCAGCTTGGATAGCGGGAGATCTAGGTACGAGCAGTACTTC
- | TRBJ1-5 | TRBV2 | - | CASSVGVASNQPQHF | TGTGCCAGCAGTGTAGGGGTAGCTAGCAATCAGCCCCAGCATTTT
- | TRBJ2-7 | TRBV4-1 | TRBD2 | CASSQDQLAGYPEQYF | TGCGCCAGCAGCCAAGATCAACTAGCGGGATATCCCGAGCAGTACTTC
- | TRBJ1-1 | TRBV6-4 | - | CASSVGMNTEAFF | TGTGCCAGCAGTGTTGGGATGAACACTGAAGCTTTCTTT
- | TRBJ1-5 | TRBV28 | - | CASSHFGYSNQPQHF | TGTGCCAGCAGTCATTTTGGGTATAGCAATCAGCCCCAGCATTTT
few | TRBJ1-2 | TRBV5-1 | TRBD1 | CASSYGSRGQRGANYGYAF | TGCGCCAGCAGCTACGGTAGTAGGGGGCAGAGAGGAGCCAACTATGGCTACGCCTTC
- | TRBJ2-7 | TRBV6-1 | - | CASSLETGATYEQYF | TGTGCCAGCAGCCTAGAGACAGGCGCGACCTACGAGCAGTACTTC
- | TRBJ2-1 | TRBV20-1 | - | CTRGRVNNEQFF | TGCACCCGAGGGCGGGTAAACAATGAGCAGTTCTTC
- | TRBJ2-5 | TRBV7-2 | - | CASTPRLSQETQYF | TGTGCCAGCACCCCGAGACTGAGCCAAGAGACCCAGTACTTC
few | TRBJ2-7 | TRBV5-4 | - | CASSFGKGTPSGYEQYF | TGTGCCAGCAGCTTCGGAAAGGGGACGCCCTCGGGGTACGAGCAGTACTTC
many | TRBJ2-1 | TRBV11-2 | TRBD2 | CASSLVGTSHNEQFF | TGTGCCAGCAGCTTAGTGGGGACTAGCCACAATGAGCAGTTCTTC
- | TRBJ2-7 | TRBV27 | - | CASRPDPPSGYFAYEQYF | TGTGCCAGCAGACCGGATCCCCCCTCAGGGTATTTCGCCTACGAGCAGTACTTC
many | TRBJ2-7 | TRBV20-1 | TRBD2 | CSAGHPGLAAYEQYF | TGCAGTGCTGGCCACCCGGGACTAGCAGCCTACGAGCAGTACTTC
few | TRBJ1-2 | TRBV6-5 | - | CASSPEESGSGGYTF | TGTGCCAGCAGTCCCGAGGAGTCAGGGTCGGGCGGCTACACCTTC
few | TRBJ1-5 | TRBV27 | - | CASSPREADQPQHF | TGTGCCAGCAGTCCCCGGGAGGCAGATCAGCCCCAGCATTTT
many | TRBJ2-1 | TRBV19 | - | CASRERATYNEQFF | TGTGCCAGTAGGGAGCGGGCGACCTACAATGAGCAGTTCTTC